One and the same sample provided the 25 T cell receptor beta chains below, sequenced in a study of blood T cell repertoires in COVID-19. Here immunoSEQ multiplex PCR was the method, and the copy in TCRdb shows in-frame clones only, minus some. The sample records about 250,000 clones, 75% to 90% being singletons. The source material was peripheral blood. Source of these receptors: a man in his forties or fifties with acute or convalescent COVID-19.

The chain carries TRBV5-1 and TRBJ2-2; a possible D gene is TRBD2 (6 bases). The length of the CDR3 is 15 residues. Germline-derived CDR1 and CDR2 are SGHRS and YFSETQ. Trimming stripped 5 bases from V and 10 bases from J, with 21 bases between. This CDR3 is CASRGRRGQVAELFF. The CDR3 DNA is TGCGCCAGCAGGGGGCGGAGGGGCCAAGTCGCGGAGCTGTTTTTT.

CDR3 in amino acids: CATSVGRLTGELFF. In DNA, the CDR3 is TGTGCCACCAGCGTCGGCAGGCTCACCGGGGAGCTGTTTTTT. V usage is TRBV15 and J usage is TRBJ2-2, with D hard to call. Germline values: CDR1 LNHNV, CDR2 YYDKDF (reference sequence). The CDR3 covers 14 residues. Trimming removed 5 bases at V and 4 bases at J, with 11 bases between.

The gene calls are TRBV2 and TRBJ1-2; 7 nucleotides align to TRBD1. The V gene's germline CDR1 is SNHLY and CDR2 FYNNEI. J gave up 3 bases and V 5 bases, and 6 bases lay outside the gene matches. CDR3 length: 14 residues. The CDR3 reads CASSFDREDYGYTF. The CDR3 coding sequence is TGTGCCAGCAGTTTCGACAGGGAGGACTATGGCTACACCTTC.

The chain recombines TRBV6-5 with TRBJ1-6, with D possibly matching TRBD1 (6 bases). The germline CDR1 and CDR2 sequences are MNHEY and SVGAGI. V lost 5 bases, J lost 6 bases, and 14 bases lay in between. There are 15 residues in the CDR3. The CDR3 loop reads CASSTRTARNSPLHF. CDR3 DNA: TGTGCCAGCAGTACGCGGACAGCCCGTAATTCACCCCTCCACTTT.

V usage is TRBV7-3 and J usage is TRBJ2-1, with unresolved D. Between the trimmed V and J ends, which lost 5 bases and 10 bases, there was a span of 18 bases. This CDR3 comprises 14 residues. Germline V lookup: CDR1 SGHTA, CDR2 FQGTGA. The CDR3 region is CASSPEASAREQFF. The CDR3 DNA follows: TGTGCCAGCAGCCCTGAGGCCTCCGCACGAGAGCAGTTCTTC. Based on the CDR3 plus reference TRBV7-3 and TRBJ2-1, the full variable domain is GAGVSQTPSNKVTEKGKYVELRCDPISGHTALYWYRQSLGQGPEFLIYFQGTGAADDSGLPNDRFFAVRPEGSVSTLKIQRTERGDSAVYLCASSPEASAREQFFGPGTRLTVL.

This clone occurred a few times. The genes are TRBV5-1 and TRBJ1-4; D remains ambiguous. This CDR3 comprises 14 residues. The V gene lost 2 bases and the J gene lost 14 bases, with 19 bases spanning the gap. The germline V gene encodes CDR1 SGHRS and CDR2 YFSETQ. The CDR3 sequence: CASSFRGIRFFLFF. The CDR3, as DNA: TGCGCCAGCAGCTTTAGAGGGATCCGCTTTTTTCTGTTTTTT.

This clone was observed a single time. The CDR3: CASSYTQGQGREQYF. CDR3 in DNA: TGTGCCAGCAGTTACACGCAAGGACAGGGCCGCGAGCAGTACTTC. This chain uses TRBV6-5 with TRBJ2-7; 8 positions match TRBD1. CDR1 is MNHEY and CDR2 is SVGAGI in the germline V gene. V shed 2 bases, J shed 6 bases, and the junction held 9 bases outside the gene matches. The CDR3 is 15 residues long.

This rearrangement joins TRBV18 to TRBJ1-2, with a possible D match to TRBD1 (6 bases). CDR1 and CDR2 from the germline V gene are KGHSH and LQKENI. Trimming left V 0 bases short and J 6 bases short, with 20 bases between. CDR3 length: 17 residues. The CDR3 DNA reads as TGTGCCAGCTCACCACCCACCTACTTGGGGGCTGAGCATGGCTACACCTTC. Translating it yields CASSPPTYLGAEHGYTF. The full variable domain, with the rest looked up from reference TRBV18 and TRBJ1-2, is NAGVMQNPRHLVRRRGQEARLRCSPMKGHSHVYWYRQLPEEGLKFMVYLQKENIIDESGMPKERFSAEFPKEGPSILRIQQVVRGDSAAYFCASSPPTYLGAEHGYTFGSGTRLTVV.

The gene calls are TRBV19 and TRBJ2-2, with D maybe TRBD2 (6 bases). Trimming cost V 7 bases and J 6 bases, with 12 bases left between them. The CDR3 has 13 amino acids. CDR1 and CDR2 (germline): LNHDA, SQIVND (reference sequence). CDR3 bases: TGTGCCAGTAAATCGTCGGGGGCCGGGGAGCTGTTTTTT. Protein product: CASKSSGAGELFF.

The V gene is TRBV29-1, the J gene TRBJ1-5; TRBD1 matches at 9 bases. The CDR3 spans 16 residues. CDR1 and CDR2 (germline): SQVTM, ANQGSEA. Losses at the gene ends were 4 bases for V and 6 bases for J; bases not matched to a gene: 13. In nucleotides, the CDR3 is TGCAGCGTTGGATTCTCGGGACAGGGAGCAGGTCAGCCCCAGCATTTT. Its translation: CSVGFSGQGAGQPQHF.

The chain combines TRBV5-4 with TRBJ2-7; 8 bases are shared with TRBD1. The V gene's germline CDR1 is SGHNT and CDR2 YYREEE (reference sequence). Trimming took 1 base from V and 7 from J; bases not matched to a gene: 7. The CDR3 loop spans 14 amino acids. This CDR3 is CASSLSQGAREQYF. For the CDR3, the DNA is TGTGCCAGCAGCTTGAGTCAGGGGGCGCGGGAGCAGTACTTC.

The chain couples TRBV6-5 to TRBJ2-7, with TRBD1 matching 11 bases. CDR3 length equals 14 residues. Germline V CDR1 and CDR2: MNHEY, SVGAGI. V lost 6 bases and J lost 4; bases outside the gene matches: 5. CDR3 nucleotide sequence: TGTGCCAGCAGCCGGACAGGGGGCCTTTACGAGCAGTACTTC. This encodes CASSRTGGLYEQYF.

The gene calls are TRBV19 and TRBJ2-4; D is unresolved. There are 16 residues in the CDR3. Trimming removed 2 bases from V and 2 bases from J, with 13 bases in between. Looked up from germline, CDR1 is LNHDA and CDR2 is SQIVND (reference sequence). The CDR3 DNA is TGTGCCAGTAGTATACAACCCGCCAGGACCAAAAACATTCAGTACTTC. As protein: CASSIQPARTKNIQYF.

CDR3 loop: CASTSFLYNEQFF. The CDR3 nucleotides read TGTGCCAGCACCTCCTTTCTCTACAATGAGCAGTTCTTC. The gene calls are TRBV28 and TRBJ2-1; D ambiguous. V was cut by 7 bases and J by 3 bases, with 10 bases left in between. Per germline, CDR1 MDHEN and CDR2 SYDVKM. The CDR3 covers 13 residues.

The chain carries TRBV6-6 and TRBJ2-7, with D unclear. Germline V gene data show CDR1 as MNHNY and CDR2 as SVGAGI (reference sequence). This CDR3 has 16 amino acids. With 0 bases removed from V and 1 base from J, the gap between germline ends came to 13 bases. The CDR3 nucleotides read TGTGCCAGCAGTTACTCTCGTGAGATCCCTTCCTACGAGCAGTACTTC. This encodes CASSYSREIPSYEQYF.

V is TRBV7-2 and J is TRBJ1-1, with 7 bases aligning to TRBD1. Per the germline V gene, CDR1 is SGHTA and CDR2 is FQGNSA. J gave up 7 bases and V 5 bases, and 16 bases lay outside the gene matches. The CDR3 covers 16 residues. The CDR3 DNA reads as TGTGCCAGCAGCCCGGGGACAGCCGTAGCCCCCCTTGAAGCTTTCTTT. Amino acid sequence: CASSPGTAVAPLEAFF.

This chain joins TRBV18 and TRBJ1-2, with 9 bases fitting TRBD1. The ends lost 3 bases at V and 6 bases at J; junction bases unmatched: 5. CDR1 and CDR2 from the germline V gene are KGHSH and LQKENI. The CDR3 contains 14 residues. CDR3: CASSPERTGDGYTF. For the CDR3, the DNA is TGTGCCAGCTCACCTGAACGGACAGGGGATGGCTACACCTTC.

CDR3 sequence: CASSLYAGEINEQYF. The CDR3 DNA follows: TGTGCCAGCAGTTTATATGCAGGGGAGATAAACGAGCAGTACTTC. This rearrangement joins TRBV28 to TRBJ2-7; D is possibly TRBD1 (6 bases). The CDR3 sequence is 15 residues long. V was trimmed by 1 base and J by 5 bases, leaving 15 bases between them. Germline-derived CDR1 and CDR2 are MDHEN and SYDVKM.

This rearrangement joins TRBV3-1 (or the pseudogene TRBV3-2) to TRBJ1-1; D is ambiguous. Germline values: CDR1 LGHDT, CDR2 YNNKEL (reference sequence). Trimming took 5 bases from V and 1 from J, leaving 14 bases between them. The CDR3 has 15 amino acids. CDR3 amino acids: CASSASRASNTEAFF. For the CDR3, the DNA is TGTGCCAGCAGCGCCTCGCGGGCCTCGAACACTGAAGCTTTCTTT.

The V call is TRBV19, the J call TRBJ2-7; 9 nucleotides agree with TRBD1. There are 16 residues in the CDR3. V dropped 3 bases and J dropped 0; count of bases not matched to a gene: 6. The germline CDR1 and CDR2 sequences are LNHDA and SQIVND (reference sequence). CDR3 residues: CASSIGQGMGSYEQYF. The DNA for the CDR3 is TGTGCCAGTAGTATTGGACAGGGGATGGGCTCCTACGAGCAGTACTTC.

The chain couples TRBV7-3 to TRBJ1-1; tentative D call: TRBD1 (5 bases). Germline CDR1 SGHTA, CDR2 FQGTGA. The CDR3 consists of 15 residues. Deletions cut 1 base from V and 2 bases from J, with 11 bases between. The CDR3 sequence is CASSLMGGGNTEAFF. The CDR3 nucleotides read TGTGCCAGCAGCTTAATGGGGGGAGGAAACACTGAAGCTTTCTTT. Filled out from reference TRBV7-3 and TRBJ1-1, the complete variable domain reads GAGVSQTPSNKVTEKGKYVELRCDPISGHTALYWYRQSLGQGPEFLIYFQGTGAADDSGLPNDRFFAVRPEGSVSTLKIQRTERGDSAVYLCASSLMGGGNTEAFFGQGTRLTVV.

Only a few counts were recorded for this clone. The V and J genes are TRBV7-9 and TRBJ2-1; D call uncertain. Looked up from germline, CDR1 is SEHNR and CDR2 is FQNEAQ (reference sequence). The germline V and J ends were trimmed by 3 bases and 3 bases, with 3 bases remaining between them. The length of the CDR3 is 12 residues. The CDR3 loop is CASSFRYNEQFF. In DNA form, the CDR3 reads TGTGCCAGCAGCTTCCGCTACAATGAGCAGTTCTTC.

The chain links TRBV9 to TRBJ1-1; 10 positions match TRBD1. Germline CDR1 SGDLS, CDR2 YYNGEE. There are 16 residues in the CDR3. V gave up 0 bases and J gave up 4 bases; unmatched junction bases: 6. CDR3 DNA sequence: TGTGCCAGCAGCGTAGGACAGGGGGCTTTGGGCACTGAAGCTTTCTTT. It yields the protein CASSVGQGALGTEAFF. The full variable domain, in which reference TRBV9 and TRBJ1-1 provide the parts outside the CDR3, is DSGVTQTPKHLITATGQRVTLRCSPRSGDLSVYWYQQSLDQGLQFLIQYYNGEERAKGNILERFSAQQFPDLHSELNLSSLELGDSALYFCASSVGQGALGTEAFFGQGTRLTVV.

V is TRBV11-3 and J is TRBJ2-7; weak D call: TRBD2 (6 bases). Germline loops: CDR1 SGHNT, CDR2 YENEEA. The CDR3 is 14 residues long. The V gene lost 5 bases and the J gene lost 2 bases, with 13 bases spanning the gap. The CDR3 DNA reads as TGTGCCAGCAGCCTAAGCGGGTCCCCCTACGAGCAGTACTTC. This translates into CASSLSGSPYEQYF.

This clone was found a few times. The CDR3 region has the DNA TGTGCCAGCAGCTCCACTAGTCGGACCGGGGAGCTGTTTTTT. Translated, it gives CASSSTSRTGELFF. The chain employs TRBV5-4 and TRBJ2-2; D is possibly TRBD2 (5 bases). Germline loops: CDR1 SGHNT, CDR2 YYREEE (reference sequence). The CDR3 is made up of 14 amino acids. Trimming stripped 3 bases from V and 5 bases from J, with 11 bases between.